Listed here is a single TCR beta chain. The antigen it recognizes is unknown. Base qualities are not at hand, and no much larger clone is one base apart. These data are taken from a study of blood T cell repertoires in COVID-19 (dated by TCRdb to the early 2020s). Regarding the study in general: The collaborator samples originated in the United States, Italy and Spain and spanned the acute and convalescent phases of COVID-19. The material from the prospective study consisted of cDNA or gDNA derived from T cells, B-cell-depleted T cells, or PBMCs. Subjects who had been exposed to COVID-19, were actively infected with it, or had recovered from it provided the deeply sampled blood TCRbeta repertoires that made up the dataset. The repertoires were made available in a free public database intended to serve as a resource for research on the immune response to SARS-CoV-2. The samples were drawn from the first 160 participants of the ongoing ImmuneRACE study and from 950 to 1,500 subjects provided by 6 global collaborators. Nearly every sample came with metadata listing a de-identified subject ID, COVID-19 status, age in years and sex. Where available, HLA class I and class II types were obtained from metadata supplied by the sample provider rather than from assay-based typing.

Participants in the prospective study were aged roughly 18 to 90 years, lived in approximately 26 United States geographic areas, and enrolled through a virtual design. In the prospective study, cohorts were assigned on the basis of participant-reported clinical history obtained from a screening survey and a study questionnaire. ImmuneRACE Cohort 3 recovered participants were defined by two consecutive negative NP/OP PCR tests, healthcare professional clearance, or symptom resolution. In the prospective study, mobile phlebotomists collected whole blood, serum and a nasopharyngeal or oropharyngeal swab from each participant. Prospective study participants could optionally give additional blood draws and questionnaires over an approximately two-month period. Blood samples from the prospective study were shipped frozen or at room temperature prior to DNA extraction. Measured from the cysteine to the phenylalanine, the CDR3 is 20 residues long. The DNA shown is the 60-base CDR3, in frame from base 1. CDR1 is given as MGHRA and CDR2 as YSYEKL, both from the germline V gene. Deletion took 5 bases off V and 2 bases off J, with a span of 30 bases between the germline ends.

What the authors observed across the whole study: The amount of clinical and demographic metadata varied by source and participant and was provided uncurated.

The immunoSEQ Assay, a bias-controlled multiplex PCR, was used to amplify TCRbeta CDR3 regions from genomic DNA. Regarding the original processing steps: The number of nucleated cells in each sample was estimated from the amplification of reference gene primers within the assay. Sequence reads were collapsed and filtered to measure the absolute abundance of every unique TCRbeta CDR3 rearrangement. Productive Simpson clonality was computed per sample as the square root of Simpson's diversity index over productive rearrangements. TCRdb's version of the immuneACCESS table is confined to in-frame rearrangements and falls short of the full clone set. An unresolved V gene accounts for under half of the shortfall where checked; the remainder is of unknown origin. Clone size and V and J calls were adopted from that table, with D and trimming inferred from the DNA. This sample is represented by 150,000 to 200,000 clones; more than 75% of them were singletons. The ten most abundant clones make up 8% to 10% of the sample.

This sequence originates from a woman aged 30 to 39 who had recovered from COVID-19. Sequencing used PBMCs or T cells enriched from blood (not recorded which). Here the chain combines TRBV4-1 and TRBJ1-2; tentative D gene TRBD1, with 6 bases matching. The nucleotides are TGCGCCAGCAGCTCACATGCGGCCGGCGGGGGGGCAGAGCGCAACTATGGCTACACCTTC. This yields the protein CASSSHAAGGGAERNYGYTF.